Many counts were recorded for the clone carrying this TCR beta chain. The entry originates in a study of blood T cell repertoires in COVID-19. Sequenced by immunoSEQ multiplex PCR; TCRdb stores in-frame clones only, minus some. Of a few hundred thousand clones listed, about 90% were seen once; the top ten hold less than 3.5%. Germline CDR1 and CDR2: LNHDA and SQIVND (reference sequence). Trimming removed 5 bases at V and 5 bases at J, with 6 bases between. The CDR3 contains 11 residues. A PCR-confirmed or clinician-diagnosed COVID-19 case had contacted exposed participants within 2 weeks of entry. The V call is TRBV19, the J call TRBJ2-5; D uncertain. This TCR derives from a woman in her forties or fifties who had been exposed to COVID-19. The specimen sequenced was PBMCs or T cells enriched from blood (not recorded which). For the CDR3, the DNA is TGTGCCAGTAGTGAGTGGGAGACCCAGTACTTC. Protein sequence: CASSEWETQYF. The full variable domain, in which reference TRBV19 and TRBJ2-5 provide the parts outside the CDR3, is DGGITQSPKYLFRKEGQNVTLSCEQNLNHDAMYWYRQDPGQGLRLIYYSQIVNDFQKGDIAEGYSVSREKKESFPLTVTSAQKNPTAFYLCASSEWETQYFGPGTRLLVL.